These 29 T cell receptor beta chains share one sample of origin, sequenced in a study of blood T cell repertoires in COVID-19. Method: immunoSEQ multiplex PCR; TCRdb's copy keeps in-frame clones and lacks some. In the table there are approximately 670,000 clones, over 80% of which are singletons. Sequencing was performed on peripheral blood. These receptors all stem from a woman aged 18-29 years with acute or convalescent COVID-19.

This chain links TRBV6-1 with TRBJ1-2; 8 nucleotides line up with TRBD1. This CDR3 has 20 amino acids. Germline V gives CDR1 MNHNS, CDR2 SASEGT. With 2 bases clipped from V and 0 bases from J, the junction kept 17 bases outside the gene matches. The CDR3 DNA is TGTGCCAGCAGTGAAACCGGGACAGGTAACGTTTACAGAGCTAACTATGGCTACACCTTC. It translates to CASSETGTGNVYRANYGYTF.

CDR3 residues: CASSSAGGFTDTQYF. CDR3 nucleotide sequence: TGTGCCAGCAGCTCGGCGGGGGGGTTCACAGATACGCAGTATTTT. The chain couples TRBV5-6 to TRBJ2-3; TRBD2 matches at 9 bases. The CDR3 extends over 15 amino acids. With V trimmed by 3 bases and J by 2 bases, 4 bases remained unmatched. From germline, CDR1 is SGHDT and CDR2 YYEEEE.

This clone has only one observation. V usage is TRBV21-1 and J usage is TRBJ2-7; the tabulated D call, TRBD1, remains unverified against the DNA. TRBV21-1 is flagged as a pseudogene. The CDR3 has 12 residues. CDR3 loop: CASITGSHEQYF. Here the CDR3 DNA reads TGTGCCAGCATAACAGGGTCCCACGAGCAGTACTTC.

V gene TRBV6-5 combines with J gene TRBJ1-5; D remains ambiguous. The CDR3 runs 15 residues. Germline-derived CDR1 and CDR2 are MNHEY and SVGAGI. V was shortened by 4 bases and J by 4 bases, with 14 bases between the two germline ends. CDR3 nucleotide sequence: TGTGCCAGCAGTTCCAAAATTGGGAGGAATCAGCCCCAGCATTTT. Protein sequence: CASSSKIGRNQPQHF.

Ten or more counts support this clone. The J gene is TRBJ2-2, the V gene TRBV6-2 or TRBV6-3; D is possibly TRBD1 (6 bases). The V end lost 2 bases, the J end lost 6 bases, and 10 bases lay between the germline ends. The germline CDR1 and CDR2 sequences are MNHEY and SVGEGT. This CDR3 comprises 14 residues. This chain's CDR3 is CASSYQGPPGELFF. The CDR3 DNA reads as TGTGCCAGCAGTTACCAGGGGCCACCCGGGGAGCTGTTTTTT.

The chain joins TRBV6-5 to TRBJ2-7, with a weak D call TRBD2 (5 bases). V shed 6 bases and J shed 4 bases, with 13 bases lying between them. This CDR3 is 13 amino acids long. Germline lookup yields CDR1 MNHEY and CDR2 SVGAGI. The CDR3 sequence is CASRYGLQYEQYF. CDR3 bases: TGTGCCAGCAGATATGGACTCCAGTACGAGCAGTACTTC.

The genes are TRBV5-1 and TRBJ2-1, with D perhaps TRBD1 (6 bases). Germline V gene sequence: CDR1 SGHRS, CDR2 YFSETQ. Trimming took 5 bases from V and 5 from J, leaving 17 bases between them. The CDR3 loop spans 15 amino acids. The CDR3, as DNA: TGCGCCAGCAGTTCTACAGGGCCATTTAACAATGAGCAGTTCTTC. It encodes CASSSTGPFNNEQFF.

V gene TRBV20-1 combines with J gene TRBJ1-3; a weak D match, TRBD1 (5 bases). The V gene lost 3 bases and the J gene lost 3 bases, with 21 bases spanning the gap. Per the germline V gene, CDR1 is DFQATT and CDR2 is SNEGSKA (reference sequence). This CDR3 has 17 residues. The CDR3 DNA reads as TGCAGTGCTAGTGGGGCCCCAAAGGGGCGCGATGGAAACACCATATATTTT. Protein product: CSASGAPKGRDGNTIYF.

V and J are TRBV3-1 (or the pseudogene TRBV3-2) and TRBJ2-5; D may be TRBD2 (6 bases). Between the trimmed V and J ends, which lost 0 bases and 5 bases, there was a span of 13 bases. The CDR3 runs to 15 residues. Germline loops: CDR1 LGHDT, CDR2 YNNKEL (reference sequence). The CDR3 is CASSQEVGTSETQYF. CDR3 nucleotides: TGTGCCAGCAGCCAAGAAGTAGGGACTTCGGAGACCCAGTACTTC.

This chain joins TRBV24-1 and TRBJ2-5; TRBD1 agrees at 8 bases. Trimming took 7 bases from V and 0 from J; bases not matched to a gene: 9. Germline CDR1 KGHDR, CDR2 SFDVKD. The CDR3 has 16 residues. CDR3 coding DNA: TGTGCCACCAGCCAGCTGACAGGGGCGTACCAAGAGACCCAGTACTTC. It specifies CATSQLTGAYQETQYF.

V and J are TRBV19 and TRBJ1-5; 8 bases fit TRBD1. The trim removed 0 bases at V and 5 bases at J, leaving 6 bases unmatched. The CDR3 has 16 residues. The germline V gene encodes CDR1 LNHDA and CDR2 SQIVND (reference sequence). The CDR3 spells CASSIEGRGRDQPQHF. The CDR3 bases are TGTGCCAGTAGTATAGAGGGCAGGGGGCGCGATCAGCCCCAGCATTTT.

This chain uses TRBV6-6 with TRBJ2-1; 9 nucleotides align to TRBD1. There are 15 residues in the CDR3. J lost 6 bases, V lost 2 bases, and 5 bases had no gene match. Per germline, CDR1 MNHNY and CDR2 SVGAGI (reference sequence). CDR3 residues: CASSYAQGAGNEQFF. The CDR3 nucleotides read TGTGCCAGCAGTTACGCACAGGGGGCAGGCAATGAGCAGTTCTTC.

The chain joins TRBV2 to TRBJ1-2; 7 bases map to TRBD1. The CDR3 length is 16 residues. Germline values: CDR1 SNHLY, CDR2 FYNNEI. V lost 1 base, J lost 7 bases, and 12 bases stayed unmatched. This CDR3 reads CASSEGPTGMNSGYTF. CDR3 DNA: TGTGCCAGCAGTGAAGGCCCGACAGGGATGAATTCTGGCTACACCTTC.

This clone was seen just once. The chain recombines TRBV24-1 with TRBJ2-1; the D gene is possibly TRBD2 (6 bases). Germline V gives CDR1 KGHDR, CDR2 SFDVKD. The CDR3 contains 17 residues. With 5 bases removed from V and 0 bases from J, the gap between germline ends came to 16 bases. Here the CDR3 DNA reads TGTGCCACCAGTGCCTTTAGCGGCTCCCCCTCCTACAATGAGCAGTTCTTC. Translating it yields CATSAFSGSPSYNEQFF.

The rearrangement links TRBV27 to TRBJ2-1, with D hard to call. Germline lookup yields CDR1 MNHEY and CDR2 SMNVEV (reference sequence). Trimming took 0 bases from V and 0 from J, leaving 9 bases between them. This CDR3 region has 16 residues. The CDR3 protein is CASSLSGGSSYNEQFF. The CDR3 coding sequence is TGTGCCAGCAGTTTATCTGGCGGCAGCTCCTACAATGAGCAGTTCTTC.

The rearrangement joins TRBV5-1 to TRBJ2-7; 11 bases align to TRBD1. Germline CDR1 is SGHRS and CDR2 is YFSETQ. The trim removed 2 bases at V and 3 bases at J, leaving 7 bases unmatched. CDR3 length: 16 amino acids. The CDR3 reads CASSLDLGQGDYEQYF. Here the CDR3 DNA reads TGCGCCAGCAGCTTAGATCTGGGACAGGGGGACTACGAGCAGTACTTC. The full variable domain, completed using reference TRBV5-1 and TRBJ2-7, is KAGVTQTPRYLIKTRGQQVTLSCSPISGHRSVSWYQQTPGQGLQFLFEYFSETQRNKGNFPGRFSGRQFSNSRSEMNVSTLELGDSALYLCASSLDLGQGDYEQYFGPGTRLTVT.

This clone has only one observation. This chain connects TRBV9 to TRBJ2-2; tentatively, D is TRBD2 (7 bases). The CDR3 has 16 residues. In germline, CDR1 is SGDLS, CDR2 YYNGEE. V was pared by 3 bases and J by 2 bases, with 14 bases between. The CDR3 nucleotides read TGTGCCAGCAGCGACGAGGGGGGGCCAAACACCGGGGAGCTGTTTTTT. The encoded protein is CASSDEGGPNTGELFF.

The chain uses TRBV11-2 and TRBJ1-2; TRBD1 agrees at 8 bases. Looked up from germline, CDR1 is SGHAT and CDR2 is FQNNGV. With V trimmed by 5 bases and J by 3 bases, 2 bases remained unmatched. The CDR3 runs 13 residues. The CDR3 DNA is TGTGCCAGCAGCCAGGACAGGGACTATGGCTACACCTTC. Its translation: CASSQDRDYGYTF.

The chain uses TRBV11-2 and TRBJ1-6; D not resolved. Germline V gene sequence: CDR1 SGHAT, CDR2 FQNNGV. This CDR3 has 13 residues. Trimming removed 0 bases from V and 8 bases from J, with 5 bases in between. In DNA form, the CDR3 reads TGTGCCAGCAGCTTAGAAGCGTATTCACCCCTCCACTTT. This translates into CASSLEAYSPLHF.

The chain carries TRBV4-1 and TRBJ2-3; D is possibly TRBD1 (5 bases). V was clipped by 3 bases and J by 1 base, with 5 bases between them. Germline CDR1 is MGHRA and CDR2 is YSYEKL. This CDR3 has 13 residues. The CDR3 reads CASSQTGTDTQYF. The CDR3 coding sequence is TGCGCCAGCAGCCAGACAGGCACAGATACGCAGTATTTT.

This rearrangement joins TRBV4-1 to TRBJ1-3; unclear D gene. Trimming shortened V by 0 bases and J by 0 bases, and 9 bases separated the two germline ends. This CDR3 region has 16 residues. The germline CDR1 and CDR2 sequences are MGHRA and YSYEKL. The CDR3 coding sequence is TGCGCCAGCAGCCAAGAAGATCCAGGCTCTGGAAACACCATATATTTT. Protein sequence: CASSQEDPGSGNTIYF.

The V and J genes are TRBV24-1 and TRBJ2-2, with D possibly being TRBD1 (5 bases). V was trimmed by 3 bases and J by 0 bases, leaving 10 bases between them. Germline loops: CDR1 KGHDR, CDR2 SFDVKD. There are 16 residues in the CDR3. The CDR3 DNA is TGTGCCACCAGTGATGATGACAGCTCGAACACCGGGGAGCTGTTTTTT. Protein product: CATSDDDSSNTGELFF.

The CDR3 DNA reads as TGTGCCAGCAGCCCCGCAGGCAGGCTAGCGGGGAACACAGATACGCAGTATTTT. Translation gives CASSPAGRLAGNTDTQYF. The rearrangement joins TRBV5-4 to TRBJ2-3, with 9 bases lining up with TRBD2. There are 18 residues in the CDR3. After removal of 4 bases from V and 2 bases from J, the junction contained 14 bases not matched to a gene. In germline, CDR1 is SGHNT, CDR2 YYREEE (reference sequence).

DNA for the CDR3: TGTGCCAGCAGCTTGGTAGGGAGGTGGGGCACTGAAGCTTTCTTT. It is translated as CASSLVGRWGTEAFF. The chain is built from TRBV5-8 and TRBJ1-1; no reliable D call. V dropped 0 bases and J dropped 4 bases, with 13 bases sitting between them. Germline CDR1 reads SGHTS; CDR2 reads YDEGEE. The CDR3 contains 15 residues.

The chain uses TRBV5-4 and TRBJ2-7, with D maybe TRBD1 (6 bases). Germline V gives CDR1 SGHNT, CDR2 YYREEE (reference sequence). Between the trimmed V and J ends, which lost 6 bases and 2 bases, there was a span of 15 bases. The length of the CDR3 is 14 residues. CDR3 in DNA: TGTGCCAGCAAAAAACAGGGTGGCACCTACGAGCAGTACTTC. Protein: CASKKQGGTYEQYF.

V and J are TRBV19 and TRBJ1-1; 8 bases are shared with TRBD1. Germline CDR1 LNHDA, CDR2 SQIVND (reference sequence). This CDR3 is 16 amino acids long. The ends lost 0 bases at V and 4 bases at J; junction bases unmatched: 7. CDR3 sequence: CASSIDWTGLSTEAFF. The CDR3 bases are TGTGCCAGTAGTATAGATTGGACAGGGCTTAGCACTGAAGCTTTCTTT.

CDR3 nucleotide sequence: TGTGCCAGCAGCTCTGACAGGGGTCAGTACACTGAAGCTTTCTTT. Translation gives CASSSDRGQYTEAFF. The rearrangement joins TRBV13 to TRBJ1-1, with 8 nucleotides matching TRBD1. CDR3 size: 15 residues. With 4 bases clipped from V and 3 bases from J, the junction kept 7 bases outside the gene matches. Germline V lookup: CDR1 PRHDT, CDR2 FYEKMQ (reference sequence).

This clone was detected once. This chain joins TRBV5-1 and TRBJ2-1; 9 nucleotides align to TRBD1. Germline V gives CDR1 SGHRS, CDR2 YFSETQ. The V segment lost 0 bases and the J segment 9 bases; nucleotides outside the gene matches: 7. The CDR3 runs to 15 residues. DNA of the CDR3: TGCGCCAGCAGCTTGGGGGACAGGGTTATCGGTGAGCAGTTCTTC. Translating gives CASSLGDRVIGEQFF.

The chain combines TRBV11-2 with TRBJ1-2; 8 bases are shared with TRBD1. Germline CDR1 SGHAT, CDR2 FQNNGV. With 2 bases clipped from V and 8 bases from J, the junction kept 7 bases outside the gene matches. The CDR3 has 14 residues. This CDR3 is CASSLRSGGLGYTF. The CDR3 DNA is TGTGCCAGCAGCTTACGGTCAGGGGGCTTAGGCTACACCTTC.